The 29 T cell receptor beta chains below come from one sample, sequenced in a study of human T cells and chemical hapten exposure. As to time point: pre-sensitization, week 0. The treatment: therapeutic diphenylcyclopropenone sensitization with weekly scalp DPC. TCRdb itself ran the RACE reads through MiXCR, one entry per CDR3 protein. This sample has approximately 100,000 distinct CDR3 sequences, with around 10% found just once. This sample comprised whole blood, obtained in connection with sensitization to the hapten diphenylcyclopropenone (DPC). These receptors came from a woman aged 45 to 65 with alopecia areata. Some clones in this sample may be carry-over from other donors' samples.

The rearrangement joins TRBV14 to TRBJ1-3, with TRBD1 matching 9 bases. With 5 bases clipped from V and 4 bases from J, the junction kept 6 bases outside the gene matches. Per the germline V gene, CDR1 is SGHDN and CDR2 is FVKESK. The CDR3 spans 15 residues. The CDR3 DNA sequence: TGTGCCAGCAGCGAGGGACAGGGACCCGGAAACACCATATATTTT. Its protein is CASSEGQGPGNTIYF.

J is TRBJ2-1 and V is TRBV24-1; D not resolved. Germline V gene data show CDR1 as KGHDR and CDR2 as SFDVKD. The CDR3 has 13 amino acids. Trimming stripped 1 base from V and 5 bases from J, with 5 bases between. CDR3 nucleotides: TGTGCCACCAGTGATTTCACCAACAATGAGCAGTTCTTC. It specifies CATSDFTNNEQFF.

This clonotype appeared many times. The chain joins TRBV5-1 to TRBJ1-6; D call uncertain. Germline lookup yields CDR1 SGHRS and CDR2 YFSETQ. The CDR3 extends over 12 amino acids. The V end lost 4 bases, the J end lost 5 bases, and 4 bases lay between the germline ends. CDR3 in DNA: TGCGCCAGCAGCCAAGATAATTCACCCCTCCACTTT. Translating it yields CASSQDNSPLHF. Looking up the rest from reference TRBV5-1 and TRBJ1-6 gives the full variable domain: KAGVTQTPRYLIKTRGQQVTLSCSPISGHRSVSWYQQTPGQGLQFLFEYFSETQRNKGNFPGRFSGRQFSNSRSEMNVSTLELGDSALYLCASSQDNSPLHFGNGTRLTVT.

The chain employs TRBV18 and TRBJ1-5; possible D gene TRBD1, 5 bases. V dropped 3 bases and J dropped 5 bases, with 14 bases sitting between them. The CDR3 runs to 15 residues. Per germline, CDR1 KGHSH and CDR2 LQKENI. The CDR3 here is CASSPYTTGDQPQHF. The CDR3 DNA follows: TGTGCCAGCTCACCGTATACAACAGGCGATCAGCCCCAGCATTTT. The full variable domain, with the rest looked up from reference TRBV18 and TRBJ1-5, is NAGVMQNPRHLVRRRGQEARLRCSPMKGHSHVYWYRQLPEEGLKFMVYLQKENIIDESGMPKERFSAEFPKEGPSILRIQQVVRGDSAAYFCASSPYTTGDQPQHFGDGTRLSIL.

This rearrangement joins TRBV10-2 to TRBJ2-2; D gene ambiguous. The ends were cut back, 2 bases at V and 8 bases at J, with 9 bases in the middle. Germline lookup yields CDR1 WSHSY and CDR2 SAAADI. This CDR3 spans 13 amino acids. The CDR3 DNA reads as TGCGCCAGCAGTGAGAGTAGCTCTGGGGAGCTGTTTTTT. Its protein product is CASSESSSGELFF.

This clonotype was seen repeatedly, ten times or more. This chain uses TRBV2 with TRBJ2-1, with 8 positions matching TRBD1. Germline trimming cut 4 bases from V and 8 bases from J; bases unmatched to any gene: 10. This CDR3 is 15 amino acids long. From germline, CDR1 is SNHLY and CDR2 FYNNEI. CDR3 region: CASSVRDRSGHEQFF. The CDR3, as DNA: TGTGCCAGCAGTGTAAGGGACAGGAGCGGGCATGAGCAGTTCTTC.

CDR3 in amino acids: CSVKGSDGGSYEQYF. The CDR3 nucleotides read TGCAGCGTAAAAGGGTCGGACGGCGGGAGCTACGAGCAGTACTTC. The V and J genes are TRBV29-1 and TRBJ2-7; 7 bases are shared with TRBD2. The CDR3 is made up of 15 amino acids. Germline-derived CDR1 and CDR2 are SQVTM and ANQGSEA. V shed 6 bases, J shed 3 bases, and the junction held 14 bases outside the gene matches.

The sample holds a few counts of this clonotype. The V call is TRBV4-2, the J call TRBJ1-4, with D possibly TRBD1 on 5 matching bases. Trimming took 4 bases from V and 5 from J, leaving 17 bases between them. The CDR3 has 16 amino acids. The germline V gene has CDR1 LGHNA and CDR2 YNFKEQ. The CDR3 bases are TGTGCCAGCAGCCCGCCGGGGGAAGTCACGAATGAAAAACTGTTTTTT. This codes for CASSPPGEVTNEKLFF.

Notes on this clonotype: A much larger clone differs by one base, so this may be a read error. The gene calls are TRBV6-1 and TRBJ2-7; D not resolved. The CDR3 covers 14 residues. CDR1 is MNHNS, CDR2 SASEGT, per germline. The chain's CDR3 is CVSSLDAPIYEQYF. CDR3 coding DNA: TGTGTCAGCAGCCTAGACGCCCCGATCTACGAGCAGTACTTC.

The chain has TRBV6-5 and TRBJ1-4; 7 positions agree with TRBD1. The CDR3 has 15 residues. V was pared by 5 bases and J by 5 bases, with 8 bases of the junction left unmatched. Germline assignment: CDR1 MNHEY and CDR2 SVGAGI. CDR3 in amino acids: CASSTQGVPNEKLFF. CDR3 DNA: TGTGCCAGCAGTACCCAGGGGGTTCCGAATGAAAAACTGTTTTTT.

This clonotype was recorded at least ten times. The V call is TRBV11-2, the J call TRBJ2-7; TRBD2 might be the D (5 bases). V lost 3 bases and J 1 base, leaving 13 bases between the germline ends. The CDR3 sequence is 15 residues long. Germline V gene sequence: CDR1 SGHAT, CDR2 FQNNGV. CDR3 sequence (DNA): TGTGCCAGCAGCTTGGACCCCGGGGTTTCCTACGAGCAGTACTTC. Translation: CASSLDPGVSYEQYF.

The rearrangement joins TRBV27 to TRBJ2-2; D call uncertain. CDR3 size: 14 residues. Germline V CDR1 and CDR2: MNHEY, SMNVEV (reference sequence). Trimming cost V 8 bases and J 0 bases, with 10 bases left between them. The CDR3 protein is CASRPETNTGELFF. CDR3 DNA sequence: TGTGCCAGCCGCCCGGAGACGAACACCGGGGAGCTGTTTTTT.

This clonotype was picked up a small number of times. The genes are TRBV4-2 and TRBJ2-3; weak D call: TRBD2 (6 bases). The CDR3 contains 16 residues. Trimming pared 0 bases from V and 3 bases from J, leaving 13 bases between. Germline CDR1 LGHNA, CDR2 YNFKEQ. For the CDR3, the DNA is TGTGCCAGCAGCCAAGAAGGCCGGGAGTCGACAGATACGCAGTATTTT. As protein: CASSQEGRESTDTQYF.

This chain connects TRBV4-2 to TRBJ1-5; D may be TRBD1 (6 bases). Germline values: CDR1 LGHNA, CDR2 YNFKEQ. This CDR3 is built from 18 residues. Trimming shortened V by 1 base and J by 5 bases, and 21 bases separated the two germline ends. CDR3 protein: CASSQAGVGGPIDQPQHF. CDR3 sequence (DNA): TGTGCCAGCAGCCAAGCCGGGGTAGGGGGTCCAATCGATCAGCCCCAGCATTTT.

This chain links TRBV5-1 with TRBJ2-3; 8 bases match TRBD2. V lost 0 bases, J lost 6 bases, and 12 bases stayed unmatched. The CDR3 extends over 17 amino acids. The germline gives CDR1 SGHRS, CDR2 YFSETQ. CDR3 region: CASSLGVTSVSADTQYF. CDR3 DNA sequence: TGCGCCAGCAGCTTGGGCGTGACTAGCGTCAGTGCTGATACGCAGTATTTT.

The V and J genes are TRBV7-6 and TRBJ2-2; D might be TRBD2 (5 bases). Per the germline V gene, CDR1 is SGHVS and CDR2 is FNYEAQ. The V end lost 0 bases, the J end lost 0 bases, and 5 bases lay between the germline ends. There are 15 residues in the CDR3. CDR3 coding DNA: TGTGCCAGCAGCTTAGCGGACTCGAACACCGGGGAGCTGTTTTTT. Encoded protein: CASSLADSNTGELFF. The complete variable domain, with remaining parts taken from reference TRBV7-6 and TRBJ2-2, reads GAGVSQSPRYKVTKRGQDVALRCDPISGHVSLYWYRQALGQGPEFLTYFNYEAQQDKSGLPNDRFSAERPEGSISTLTIQRTEQRDSAMYRCASSLADSNTGELFFGEGSRLTVL.

There are a few counts of this clonotype. This rearrangement joins TRBV29-1 to TRBJ2-2; 9 bases agree with TRBD2. With 6 bases clipped from V and 0 bases from J, the junction kept 5 bases outside the gene matches. From germline, CDR1 is SQVTM and CDR2 ANQGSEA. The CDR3 consists of 15 residues. CDR3: CSVDSGGANTGELFF. Written as DNA, the CDR3 is TGCAGCGTCGATAGCGGGGGCGCGAACACCGGGGAGCTGTTTTTT.

The table lists this clonotype with a few counts. The chain uses TRBV20-1 and TRBJ1-1, with D possibly matching TRBD1 (6 bases). The V end lost 1 base, the J end lost 6 bases, and 18 bases lay between the germline ends. CDR3 length equals 15 residues. CDR1 is DFQATT, CDR2 SNEGSKA, per germline (reference sequence). CDR3 in DNA: TGCAGTGCTAGAGTGGACTACGGGGGGGGCTCTGAAGCTTTCTTT. Residues: CSARVDYGGGSEAFF.

The CDR3 loop is CASSRKTSRLTGELFF. In DNA, the CDR3 is TGTGCCAGCAGCCGAAAGACTAGCCGACTGACCGGGGAGCTGTTTTTT. The chain carries TRBV7-9 and TRBJ2-2; 7 positions match TRBD2. The CDR3 consists of 16 residues. CDR1 and CDR2 from the germline V gene are SEHNR and FQNEAQ (reference sequence). Unmatched junction bases numbered 11, after V lost 5 bases and J lost 5 bases.

This clonotype was recorded many times. This chain connects TRBV10-2 to TRBJ2-5; weak D call: TRBD1 (7 bases). The V end lost 0 bases, the J end lost 5 bases, and 13 bases lay between the germline ends. The CDR3 covers 15 residues. The germline CDR1 and CDR2 sequences are WSHSY and SAAADI. The CDR3 is CASSESEQGRETQYF. In DNA form, the CDR3 reads TGCGCCAGCAGTGAGTCGGAACAGGGGAGGGAGACCCAGTACTTC.

This clonotype was counted many times. The chain is built from TRBV7-8 and TRBJ2-2; the D gene is possibly TRBD1 (6 bases). This CDR3 is 15 amino acids long. The V end lost 7 bases, the J end lost 0 bases, and 12 bases lay between the germline ends. Per the germline V gene, CDR1 is SGHVS and CDR2 is FQNEAQ. CDR3: CASTPTGTNTGELFF. CDR3 in DNA: TGTGCCAGCACACCGACAGGAACGAACACCGGGGAGCTGTTTTTT.

This clonotype has more than one count but fewer than ten. The rearrangement joins TRBV4-1 to TRBJ2-1; 7 nucleotides line up with TRBD2. The germline V gene encodes CDR1 MGHRA and CDR2 YSYEKL. J lost 4 bases, V lost 2 bases, and 5 bases had no gene match. The CDR3 consists of 15 residues. The CDR3 nucleotides are TGCGCCAGCAGCCAACCGGGGACTAAGTACAATGAGCAGTTCTTC. This translates into CASSQPGTKYNEQFF.

Remarks on this clonotype: This may come from a read error, since a much larger clone is one base off. The chain links TRBV7-9 to TRBJ1-6, with D unresolved. The CDR3 loop spans 15 amino acids. The germline V gene has CDR1 SEHNR and CDR2 FQNEAQ (reference sequence). Here the CDR3 DNA reads TGTGTCAGCAGCTTTGGTAGATTGTATAATTCACCCCTCCACTTT. Its protein is CVSSFGRLYNSPLHF.

In its sample, this clonotype was seen a few times. This chain uses TRBV20-1 with TRBJ1-6; D is unresolved. This CDR3 is built from 14 residues. The V gene lost 3 bases and the J gene lost 10 bases, with 16 bases spanning the gap. CDR1 is DFQATT, CDR2 SNEGSKA, per germline (reference sequence). This CDR3 reads CSARKHEGYSPLHF. CDR3 coding DNA: TGCAGTGCTAGGAAACATGAGGGATACTCACCCCTCCACTTT.

This clonotype has more than one count but fewer than ten. The chain employs TRBV7-9 and TRBJ2-1; 9 positions match TRBD2. V dropped 8 bases and J dropped 4; count of bases not matched to a gene: 3. This CDR3 has 13 amino acids. The germline V gene encodes CDR1 SEHNR and CDR2 FQNEAQ (reference sequence). In DNA, the CDR3 is TGTGCCAGCGCTAGCGGGACATACAATGAGCAGTTCTTC. Encoded protein: CASASGTYNEQFF.

This chain connects TRBV6-5 to TRBJ2-3; D ambiguous. Deletions cut 10 bases from V and 1 base from J, with 9 bases between. The germline CDR1 and CDR2 sequences are MNHEY and SVGAGI. This CDR3 has 12 residues. This CDR3 is CAITDGTDTQYF. CDR3 DNA sequence: TGTGCCATCACGGACGGCACAGATACGCAGTATTTT.

This clonotype was detected a few times. The J gene is TRBJ1-6, the V gene TRBV7-2, with D tentatively TRBD1 (6 bases). The CDR3 is 16 amino acids. Germline CDR1 SGHTA, CDR2 FQGNSA. Trimming shortened V by 1 base and J by 7 bases, and 14 bases separated the two germline ends. The CDR3 region is CASSLGPAGQNSPLHF. The CDR3 DNA sequence: TGTGCCAGCAGCTTAGGGCCCGCAGGACAGAATTCACCCCTCCACTTT. The full variable domain, completed using reference TRBV7-2 and TRBJ1-6, is GAGVSQSPSNKVTEKGKDVELRCDPISGHTALYWYRQSLGQGLEFLIYFQGNSAPDKSGLPSDRFSAERTGGSVSTLTIQRTQQEDSAVYLCASSLGPAGQNSPLHFGNGTRLTVT.

This chain joins TRBV20-1 and TRBJ1-2; 8 bases line up with TRBD1. The CDR3 has 13 residues. V lost 3 bases and J lost 0; bases outside the gene matches: 0. In germline, CDR1 is DFQATT, CDR2 SNEGSKA (reference sequence). CDR3 sequence reads: CSARDRANYGYTF. The DNA for the CDR3 is TGCAGTGCTAGGGACAGGGCTAACTATGGCTACACCTTC.

There are a few counts of this clonotype. The V and J genes are TRBV12-5 and TRBJ1-3; maybe TRBD1 (6 bases). V was cut by 2 bases and J by 0 bases, with 14 bases left in between. There are 17 residues in the CDR3. In germline, CDR1 is LGHNT, CDR2 FRNRAP. CDR3 DNA: TGTGCTAGTGGTTTGACCCCGGGACAAGGCTCTGGAAACACCATATATTTT. This codes for CASGLTPGQGSGNTIYF.